Listed here is a single T cell receptor (beta chain). Its antigen is as yet unknown. Reverse transcription of about 0.45 to 1 ug RNA used random hexamers. TCR beta CDR3 was amplified by immunoSEQ multiplex PCR. This amplification extended across 54 Vbeta and 13 Jbeta segments. Via MiXCR, TCRdb re-called the immunoSEQ multiplex PCR reads, giving one row per CDR3 protein. The sample holds approximately 160,000 distinct CDR3 sequences, about 94% seen once. This CDR3 comprises 15 residues. Germline CDR1 LGHDT, CDR2 YNNKEL (reference sequence). The V end lost 0 bases, the J end lost 2 bases, and 8 bases lay between the germline ends. This specimen comes from a study of CD8 T cells in Susac syndrome. Peripheral blood CD8+ and CD4+ T cells were profiled by TCR beta sequencing. General study points: As the study acknowledged, the number of individuals who were part of its TCR sequencing and HLA analysis was relatively small.

This sequence originates from a human donor with multiple sclerosis. Sample: CD4+ T cells from PBMCs. This chain joins TRBV3-1 and TRBJ1-5, with D maybe TRBD1 (5 bases). The CDR3 loop reads CASSQDPGGNQPQHF. The CDR3 DNA sequence: TGTGCCAGCAGCCAAGATCCGGGGGGCAATCAGCCCCAGCATTTT.